This is a list of T cell receptor beta chains from one sample in a study of T cell repertoires in cytomegalovirus infection. TCRdb called the reads again in MiXCR, with one record for every CDR3 protein. The table has some 700,000 distinct CDR3 sequences, about a third seen once; the top ten hold around 2.8%. Material for sequencing was PBMCs. The receptors were gathered from a human donor in good health (CMV status not recorded). Some clones in this sample may be carry-over from other donors' samples. Each CDR3 is given with its conserved first and last residue. Fields, in order: D gene, clone size, V gene, J gene, CDR3 DNA, CDR3 protein. The D gene is left open where the match is weak. Not all rows give a size; the values are once, few, many and, for expanded clones, a class.

.	.	TRBV28	TRBJ2-1	TGTGCCAGCAGCCCCGTGCTCCTCGAGAGCTCCTACAATGAGCAGTTCTTC	CASSPVLLESSYNEQFF
.	.	TRBV5-1	TRBJ2-7	TGCGCCAGCAGCTTGGCGACGAAGTCCTACGAGCAGTACTTC	CASSLATKSYEQYF
.	.	TRBV25-1	TRBJ2-6	TGTGCCAGCAGTTGGGGATGGACTGGGGCCAACGTCCTGACTTTC	CASSWGWTGANVLTF
TRBD2	few	TRBV7-9	TRBJ2-7	TGTGCCAGCAGCTTAGGGGCCCTAGCGGGGGGGCCCCACGAGCAGTACTTC	CASSLGALAGGPHEQYF
TRBD2	once	TRBV7-9	TRBJ2-5	TGTTCCAGCAGCGGCTACGGGAGGGAGACCCCGTACTTC	CSSSGYGRETPYF
.	few	TRBV11-2	TRBJ2-1	TGTGCCAGCAGCTTCCGGGAGATTTTTAACAATGAGCAGTTCTTC	CASSFREIFNNEQFF
.	few	TRBV12-3/TRBV12-4	TRBJ1-1	TGTGCCAGCAGACCCGAGGACCTCCCAAACACTGAAGCTTTCTTT	CASRPEDLPNTEAFF
.	.	TRBV2	TRBJ1-5	TGTGCCAGCAGTGTTGACATCAATCAGCCCCAGCATTTT	CASSVDINQPQHF
TRBD1	few	TRBV18	TRBJ2-3	TGTGCCAGCTCACTACAACAGGGGGCGAAAGATACGCAGTATTTT	CASSLQQGAKDTQYF
TRBD1	.	TRBV7-9	TRBJ1-4	TGTGCCAGCAGCTTAGCGCGCGGGACAGCAAAGGAAAAACTGTTTTTT	CASSLARGTAKEKLFF
TRBD2	.	TRBV7-8	TRBJ2-1	TGTGCCAGCAGCGTAGCCGGGACTAATTACAAGGAGCAGTTCTTC	CASSVAGTNYKEQFF
TRBD2	.	TRBV27	TRBJ2-4	TGTGCCAGCAGTCTAGCGGGAGTTGGAGACATTCAGTACTTC	CASSLAGVGDIQYF
TRBD1	.	TRBV19	TRBJ2-1	TGTGCCAGTAGTAACTCCCATTTCGGGACAGGGAGTCGCTCCTACAATGAGCAGTTCTTC	CASSNSHFGTGSRSYNEQFF
.	.	TRBV7-2	TRBJ2-7	TGTGCCAGCAGCTTATATGGGAGCCTTGGACTCGAGCAGTCCTTC	CASSLYGSLGLEQSF
.	once	TRBV9	TRBJ1-2	TGTGCCAGCAGCGTTGATTCCAGGGCCTATGGCTACACCTTC	CASSVDSRAYGYTF
.	.	TRBV2	TRBJ1-5	TGTGCCAGCAGCACCCCCGACCGACCTCATAGCAATCAGCCCCAGCATTTT	CASSTPDRPHSNQPQHF
.	few	TRBV12-3/TRBV12-4	TRBJ2-6	TGTGCCAGCAGCCCTCCTTGGGGTATTGGGGCCAACGTCCTGACTTTC	CASSPPWGIGANVLTF
.	.	TRBV7-9	TRBJ1-2	TGTGCCAGCAGCTTAGCTCCAGGGATGGACTACTATGGCTACACCTTC	CASSLAPGMDYYGYTF
.	.	TRBV28	TRBJ2-6	TGTGCCAGCAGTTGGGGGCCAGGCCGGGAAGGGGCCAACGTCCTGACTTTC	CASSWGPGREGANVLTF
.	few	TRBV11-2	TRBJ2-5	TGTGCCAGCAGCTTAGGGCACTGGCAAGAGACCCAGTACTTC	CASSLGHWQETQYF
.	.	TRBV12-3/TRBV12-4	TRBJ2-4	TGTGCCAGCAGCCGAGGAATGGCTCCCAAAAACATTCAGTACTTC	CASSRGMAPKNIQYF
TRBD2	few	TRBV20-1	TRBJ2-1	TGCAGTGCTGGGCCAGCGGGAGGGAACAATGAGCAGTTCTTC	CSAGPAGGNNEQFF
.	.	TRBV7-7	TRBJ2-3	TGTGCTAGCAGTCGGGCTAGCACAGATACGCAGTATTTT	CASSRASTDTQYF
.	.	TRBV5-5	TRBJ2-1	TGTGCCAGCAGCTATTACGACTCCTACAATGAGCAGTTCTTC	CASSYYDSYNEQFF
.	few	TRBV11-2	TRBJ2-1	TGTGCCAGCAGCTTAGATAGGGCGAGTGAGCAGTTCTTC	CASSLDRASEQFF
.	once	TRBV7-4	TRBJ2-2	TGTGCCAGCAGCTTAGAACGGGGGATCACCGGGGAGCTGTTTTTT	CASSLERGITGELFF
.	few	TRBV12-3/TRBV12-4	TRBJ2-1	TGTGCCAGCAGCCCATTTTCGAATGAGCAGTTCTTC	CASSPFSNEQFF
.	once	TRBV19	TRBJ1-1	TGTGCCGCCGTGGGGGTGGAGAACACTGAAGCTTTCTTT	CAAVGVENTEAFF
.	.	TRBV6-5	TRBJ2-2	TGTGCCAGCAGTCAGCGGGACAGGTCAAACACCGGGGAGCTGTTTTTT	CASSQRDRSNTGELFF
.	.	TRBV6-1	TRBJ1-5	TGTGCCAGCAGGGTCCCTGGGATAGGGAATCAGCCCCAGCATTTT	CASRVPGIGNQPQHF
.	.	TRBV20-1	TRBJ1-2	TGCAGTGCTAGAGCGGCAGCTAATAGCTATGGCTACACCTTC	CSARAAANSYGYTF
.	few	TRBV20-1	TRBJ1-2	TGCAGTGCGCTACGGGGGGGGAGGGACTATGGCTACACCTTC	CSALRGGRDYGYTF
.	.	TRBV30	TRBJ1-2	TGTGCCTGGAGTGTACTGCCAGGGAACTATGGCTACACCTTC	CAWSVLPGNYGYTF
TRBD1	once	TRBV4-2	TRBJ1-2	TGTGCCAGCAGCCAGAGGACAGGGGGCGCCTATGGCTACACCTTC	CASSQRTGGAYGYTF
TRBD2	few	TRBV6-5	TRBJ2-5	TGTGCCAGCAGTTACACGAGGAGCGGGAGGACGGAGACCCAGTACTTC	CASSYTRSGRTETQYF
.	once	TRBV12-3/TRBV12-4	TRBJ1-5	TGTGCCAGCAGTTCCAGGGGCCCGAGGAGCAATCAGCCCCAGCATTTT	CASSSRGPRSNQPQHF
.	few	TRBV28	TRBJ2-6	TGTGCGTCAGACTCTGGGGCCAACGTCCTGACTTTC	CASDSGANVLTF
TRBD1	few	TRBV5-6	TRBJ1-1	TGTGCCAGCAGCTCAGAGACAGGGGGGGCTATGAACGCTTTCTTT	CASSSETGGAMNAFF
.	.	TRBV10-3	TRBJ2-3	TGTGCCATCAGTGACCTCTACGGGGCCCAAGGAGATACGCAGTATTTT	CAISDLYGAQGDTQYF
.	.	TRBV7-9	TRBJ2-7	TGTGCCAGCAGCCCGAGGACAGTCTACGAGCAGTACTTC	CASSPRTVYEQYF
.	.	TRBV15	TRBJ1-1	TGTGCCACCAGCAGAGATGGGGCCGTAATTGAAGCTTTCTTT	CATSRDGAVIEAFF
.	.	TRBV12-3/TRBV12-4	TRBJ2-6	TGTGCCAACTCACAGGGAGCGCCTGGGGCCAACGTCCTGACTTTC	CANSQGAPGANVLTF
.	.	TRBV15	TRBJ1-6	TGTGCCACCAGCAGAGATCCCCAGGGAGGCAGGAGTTCACCCCTCCACTTT	CATSRDPQGGRSSPLHF
.	once	TRBV2	TRBJ1-1	TGTGCCAGCACGCCCCACCGGACTGAAGCTTTCTTT	CASTPHRTEAFF
TRBD1	.	TRBV12-3/TRBV12-4	TRBJ2-7	TGTGCCAGCCGGCTTAACAGGGGGCCCTACGAGCAGTACTTC	CASRLNRGPYEQYF
.	few	TRBV6-1	TRBJ1-6	TGTGCCAGCAGTTCTGGGGGAGCAAGGAGCTCCTATAATTCACCCCTCCACTTT	CASSSGGARSSYNSPLHF
TRBD2	.	TRBV28	TRBJ2-5	TGTGCCAGCAGTTTATGGTCTCGGCCGGGACTAGCGGAAGAGACCCAGTACTTC	CASSLWSRPGLAEETQYF
.	few	TRBV24-1	TRBJ1-2	TGTGCCACCAGTGACGGGGCTAACAACTATGGCTACACCTTC	CATSDGANNYGYTF
TRBD1	.	TRBV12-3/TRBV12-4	TRBJ2-3	TGTGCCAGCACCCGTGTAGGCCAGGGGGCAGATACGCAGTATTTT	CASTRVGQGADTQYF
.	.	TRBV10-2	TRBJ1-1	TGCGCCAGCAGTGGGCCAAATAGAACAGCTCTGAACACTGAAGCTTTCTTT	CASSGPNRTALNTEAFF
.	many	TRBV12-3/TRBV12-4	TRBJ2-3	TGTGCCAGCAGCCCCGCCCCCCCAGATACGCAGTATTTT	CASSPAPPDTQYF
.	.	TRBV11-2	TRBJ1-1	TGTGCCAGCAGCTTAGATCCGGGACTCCAACTGGCAGCTTTCTTT	CASSLDPGLQLAAFF
TRBD2	few	TRBV12-3/TRBV12-4	TRBJ2-7	TGTGCCAGCAGTCTCGCGGGAGGGAATGCCTACGAGCAGTACTTC	CASSLAGGNAYEQYF
.	.	TRBV6-2/TRBV6-3	TRBJ2-7	TGTGCCAGCAGTTACTCATGGACCGCCCGGGGCCTCTACGAGCAGTACTTC	CASSYSWTARGLYEQYF
TRBD2	.	TRBV13	TRBJ2-5	TGTGCCAGCAGCTCCCAGACTAGCAGACGGGAGACCCAGTACTTC	CASSSQTSRRETQYF
.	.	TRBV7-2	TRBJ1-5	TGTGCCAGCAGCTTAAGTGTAGGGGTGGGTCAGCCCCAGCATTTT	CASSLSVGVGQPQHF
.	.	TRBV18	TRBJ2-7	TGTGCCAGCTCACAATTCGTACAGGTCTCCTACGAGCAGTACTTC	CASSQFVQVSYEQYF
TRBD1	.	TRBV4-1	TRBJ1-5	TGCGCCAGCAGCCAAGTTGGGACAGGGAATCAGCCCCAGCATTTT	CASSQVGTGNQPQHF
.	.	TRBV15	TRBJ2-3	TGTGCCACCAGGAAAGGGACGAGAAGCACAGATACGCAGTATTTT	CATRKGTRSTDTQYF